One and the same sample provided the 32 T cell receptor beta chains below, sequenced in a study of regulatory dendritic cells for organ transplantation. Libraries were prepared by immunoSEQ multiplex PCR; TCRdb keeps only in-frame clonotypes and omits some of them. The sample holds approximately 29,000 clones, 82% seen once. The sequenced material came from naive CD4+ T cells from blood. As for subset: CD45RA+ naive T cells. These receptors originate from a human donor in good health.

The chain recombines TRBV5-1 with TRBJ1-2; 9 bases are a match to TRBD1. Trimming took 0 bases from V and 6 from J; bases not matched to a gene: 3. The V gene's germline CDR1 is SGHRS and CDR2 YFSETQ. The CDR3 consists of 14 residues. The DNA of the CDR3 is TGCGCCAGCAGCTTGGACAGGGGGCAGGATGGCTACACCTTC. It codes for CASSLDRGQDGYTF.

This sequence joins TRBV5-1 and TRBJ2-1, with 10 bases fitting TRBD2. The length of the CDR3 is 16 residues. V gave up 0 bases and J gave up 4 bases; unmatched junction bases: 4. CDR1 and CDR2 from the germline V gene are SGHRS and YFSETQ. The CDR3: CASSLALAGKYNEQFF. The CDR3 nucleotides read TGCGCCAGCAGCTTGGCACTAGCGGGGAAATACAATGAGCAGTTCTTC. Full variable domain (rest looked up from reference TRBV5-1 and TRBJ2-1): KAGVTQTPRYLIKTRGQQVTLSCSPISGHRSVSWYQQTPGQGLQFLFEYFSETQRNKGNFPGRFSGRQFSNSRSEMNVSTLELGDSALYLCASSLALAGKYNEQFFGPGTRLTVL.

This clone was detected once. The chain is built from TRBV9 and TRBJ2-2; D is possibly TRBD1 (5 bases). Germline assignment: CDR1 SGDLS and CDR2 YYNGEE. V shed 4 bases and J shed 0 bases, with 13 bases lying between them. The CDR3 is 16 residues long. DNA for the CDR3: TGTGCCAGCAGCCGAGCAGGGTCCACGAACACCGGGGAGCTGTTTTTT. It is translated as CASSRAGSTNTGELFF. Based on the CDR3 plus reference TRBV9 and TRBJ2-2, the full variable domain is DSGVTQTPKHLITATGQRVTLRCSPRSGDLSVYWYQQSLDQGLQFLIQYYNGEERAKGNILERFSAQQFPDLHSELNLSSLELGDSALYFCASSRAGSTNTGELFFGEGSRLTVL.

This sequence joins TRBV7-2 and TRBJ2-7, with 7 bases aligning to TRBD1. This CDR3 contains 15 residues. Germline V gives CDR1 SGHTA, CDR2 FQGNSA. V was clipped by 1 base and J by 1 base; unmatched bases: 4. The CDR3 spells CASSLDETGSYEQYF. The DNA of the CDR3 is TGTGCCAGCAGCTTAGATGAGACAGGGTCCTACGAGCAGTACTTC.

This sequence joins TRBV5-4 and TRBJ2-3; 7 positions agree with TRBD1. Germline lookup yields CDR1 SGHNT and CDR2 YYREEE (reference sequence). The V gene end was trimmed by 4 bases and the J gene end by 0 bases; junction bases not matched to a gene: 2. The CDR3 has 14 residues. CDR3 DNA: TGTGCCAGCAGCCCGACAGGGAGCACAGATACGCAGTATTTT. Its translation: CASSPTGSTDTQYF.

The V and J genes are TRBV18 and TRBJ1-5, with 7 nucleotides matching TRBD1. The CDR3 runs to 16 residues. The V and J ends lost 3 bases and 4 bases, in that order; junction bases with no gene match: 9. Looked up from germline, CDR1 is KGHSH and CDR2 is LQKENI. The CDR3 here is CASSPLSAGGNQPQHF. The CDR3 bases are TGTGCCAGCTCACCCCTGTCGGCAGGGGGTAATCAGCCCCAGCATTTT.

This clone was seen a few times. The chain employs TRBV11-2 and TRBJ1-4; D gene unclear. Germline V lookup: CDR1 SGHAT, CDR2 FQNNGV. The CDR3 has 15 amino acids. Between the trimmed V and J ends, which lost 5 bases and 7 bases, there was a span of 17 bases. CDR3 protein: CASSNGPTGSEKLFF. The DNA for the CDR3 is TGTGCCAGCAGCAACGGACCCACTGGGAGTGAAAAACTGTTTTTT.

The chain joins TRBV5-1 to TRBJ2-2, with a tentative D call TRBD1 (5 bases). The CDR3 covers 15 residues. The V end was cut by 0 bases, the J end by 1 base, with 7 bases between. The germline V gene has CDR1 SGHRS and CDR2 YFSETQ. In DNA form, the CDR3 reads TGCGCCAGCAGCTTGGCAGGGATGAACACCGGGGAGCTGTTTTTT. Its protein product is CASSLAGMNTGELFF.

The V gene is TRBV6-5, the J gene TRBJ1-4; tentatively, D is TRBD1 (6 bases). The germline CDR1 and CDR2 sequences are MNHEY and SVGAGI. The CDR3 is made up of 14 amino acids. V dropped 5 bases and J dropped 0 bases, with 7 bases sitting between them. This chain's CDR3 is CASSGQSTNEKLFF. In DNA form, the CDR3 reads TGTGCCAGCAGTGGACAGTCAACTAATGAAAAACTGTTTTTT.

This clone has just a few counts. This rearrangement joins TRBV5-1 to TRBJ1-6; D is unclear. Germline V gene sequence: CDR1 SGHRS, CDR2 YFSETQ. V gave up 0 bases and J gave up 14 bases, with 9 bases separating them. CDR3 length: 12 amino acids. The CDR3 region is CASSLEVGTLHF. The CDR3 DNA reads as TGCGCCAGCAGCTTGGAGGTCGGGACCCTCCACTTT.

This clone was seen a handful of times. The V and J genes are TRBV29-1 and TRBJ1-4; the D gene is possibly TRBD1 (5 bases). V was shortened by 4 bases and J by 7 bases, with 13 bases between the two germline ends. In germline, CDR1 is SQVTM, CDR2 ANQGSEA. The CDR3 runs to 13 residues. The CDR3 sequence: CSVGDRGGEKLFF. CDR3 DNA: TGCAGCGTTGGGGATAGGGGTGGTGAAAAACTGTTTTTT.

V gene TRBV4-1 combines with J gene TRBJ2-1, with a possible D match to TRBD1 (6 bases). Per germline, CDR1 MGHRA and CDR2 YSYEKL. Trimming pared 4 bases from V and 0 bases from J, leaving 10 bases between. The CDR3 has 15 residues. The CDR3 is CASSRTANSYNEQFF. The CDR3 DNA sequence: TGCGCCAGCAGCCGGACAGCCAACTCCTACAATGAGCAGTTCTTC.

As for this clone: Germline is not matched at one junction end, which may reflect a read error. The chain recombines TRBV10-3 with TRBJ2-7; tentative D call: TRBD1 (5 bases). Germline V lookup: CDR1 ENHRY, CDR2 SYGVKD. CDR3 size: 14 residues. CDR3 sequence: CAITEAQGLYEQYF. The CDR3 bases are TGTGCCATCACTGAGGCGCAGGGCCTCTACGAGCAGTACTTC.

The chain is built from TRBV6-5 and TRBJ2-5, with D hard to call. CDR3 length: 12 amino acids. V was trimmed by 5 bases and J by 2 bases, leaving 6 bases between them. Germline V gene lookup returns CDR1 MNHEY and CDR2 SVGAGI. The CDR3 loop reads CASSSRQETQYF. In DNA, the CDR3 is TGTGCCAGCAGTAGCAGGCAAGAGACCCAGTACTTC.

The chain links TRBV4-1 to TRBJ2-5; D ambiguous. The CDR3 consists of 13 residues. Trimming took off 4 bases at V and 2 bases at J, with 8 bases between the two ends. Germline CDR1 MGHRA, CDR2 YSYEKL. For the CDR3, the DNA is TGCGCCAGCAGCCTTCTGACACAAGAGACCCAGTACTTC. Translation gives CASSLLTQETQYF.

This sequence joins TRBV2 and TRBJ2-6; D perhaps matches TRBD1 (6 bases). The CDR3 contains 17 residues. Germline CDR1 reads SNHLY; CDR2 reads FYNNEI. V was clipped by 3 bases and J by 2 bases, with 14 bases between them. CDR3 loop: CASSEVRGSAGANVLTF. The CDR3 nucleotides are TGTGCCAGCAGTGAGGTCAGGGGAAGCGCTGGGGCCAACGTCCTGACTTTC.

The genes are TRBV19 and TRBJ1-4, with D maybe TRBD1 (6 bases). Trimming took off 9 bases at V and 6 bases at J, with 20 bases between the two ends. Germline V gives CDR1 LNHDA, CDR2 SQIVND (reference sequence). There are 15 residues in the CDR3. CDR3 protein: CASHVQGSGDEKLFF. The CDR3 coding sequence is TGTGCCAGCCATGTACAGGGAAGCGGCGATGAAAAACTGTTTTTT.

There are a few counts of this clone. The chain employs TRBV9 and TRBJ1-2, with unresolved D. The V gene lost 3 bases and the J gene lost 8 bases, with 14 bases spanning the gap. The CDR3 extends over 13 amino acids. Germline-derived CDR1 and CDR2 are SGDLS and YYNGEE. The CDR3: CASSAGVAEGYTF. The CDR3 DNA sequence: TGTGCCAGCAGCGCGGGAGTCGCCGAAGGCTACACCTTC.

This clone was seen a handful of times. This chain connects TRBV10-3 to TRBJ1-1; 9 bases agree with TRBD1. Germline V gene sequence: CDR1 ENHRY, CDR2 SYGVKD. The ends lost 6 bases at V and 5 bases at J; junction bases unmatched: 1. The CDR3 runs 12 residues. CDR3 amino acids: CAIRQGATEAFF. CDR3 nucleotide sequence: TGTGCCATCAGACAGGGGGCTACTGAAGCTTTCTTT.

The rearrangement uses TRBV11-2 and TRBJ1-2, with a tentative D call TRBD1 (5 bases). The CDR3 is 13 residues long. CDR1 is SGHAT, CDR2 FQNNGV, per germline. Trimming shortened V by 2 bases and J by 8 bases, and 12 bases separated the two germline ends. CDR3 in DNA: TGTGCCAGCAGCTTACCGGGGGGAGGAGGCTACACCTTC. This codes for CASSLPGGGGYTF.

The rearrangement uses TRBV5-5 and TRBJ1-4; the D is unclear. Germline values: CDR1 SGHKS, CDR2 YYEKEE (reference sequence). Trimming took 4 bases from V and 4 from J, leaving 14 bases between them. The CDR3 has 15 residues. CDR3 sequence (DNA): TGTGCCAGCAGCGTGACTACGGGAGTTAATGAAAAACTGTTTTTT. The encoded protein is CASSVTTGVNEKLFF.

This chain connects TRBV19 to TRBJ1-6; 10 nucleotides agree with TRBD1. V lost 4 bases and J lost 14; bases outside the gene matches: 8. The CDR3 extends over 14 amino acids. Germline V lookup: CDR1 LNHDA, CDR2 SQIVND (reference sequence). DNA of the CDR3: TGTGCCAGTAGTAGCGGGACAGGGGAACCGGCCCTCCACTTT. Encoded protein: CASSSGTGEPALHF. The whole variable domain, remainder taken from reference TRBV19 and TRBJ1-6, is DGGITQSPKYLFRKEGQNVTLSCEQNLNHDAMYWYRQDPGQGLRLIYYSQIVNDFQKGDIAEGYSVSREKKESFPLTVTSAQKNPTAFYLCASSSGTGEPALHFGNGTRLTVT.

The V and J genes are TRBV28 and TRBJ2-5; TRBD1 matches 7 bases. CDR1 MDHEN and CDR2 SYDVKM come from the germline V gene. This CDR3 has 15 residues. J gave up 0 bases and V 5 bases, and 6 bases lay outside the gene matches. The CDR3 here is CASSLGTAYQETQYF. The CDR3 DNA sequence: TGTGCCAGCAGTCTAGGGACAGCATACCAAGAGACCCAGTACTTC.

The chain carries TRBV5-1 and TRBJ1-6; D is possibly TRBD1 (6 bases). Germline V gives CDR1 SGHRS, CDR2 YFSETQ. Trimming removed 0 bases from V and 9 bases from J, with 10 bases in between. This CDR3 spans 14 amino acids. CDR3 sequence (DNA): TGCGCCAGCAGCTTGGAACAGGGTGGTTCACCCCTCCACTTT. Translating gives CASSLEQGGSPLHF.

This clone was detected once. The CDR3 sequence: CAISEGQNYGYTF. In DNA form, the CDR3 reads TGTGCCATCAGTGAAGGACAGAACTATGGCTACACCTTC. The chain joins TRBV10-3 to TRBJ1-2; tentative D call: TRBD1 (6 bases). The V gene's germline CDR1 is ENHRY and CDR2 SYGVKD. The CDR3 is made up of 13 amino acids. The V and J ends lost 3 bases and 2 bases respectively, with 7 bases between them.

V and J are TRBV5-6 and TRBJ1-1; 9 nucleotides match TRBD1. V trimming: 1 base; J trimming: 3 bases; junction bases outside the gene matches: 10. This CDR3 spans 17 amino acids. Germline values: CDR1 SGHDT, CDR2 YYEEEE. CDR3 residues: CASSLMGQGIVDTEAFF. CDR3 nucleotide sequence: TGTGCCAGCAGCTTGATGGGACAGGGAATTGTCGACACTGAAGCTTTCTTT.

The V call is TRBV9, the J call TRBJ1-3; unclear D gene. Between the trimmed V and J ends, which lost 0 bases and 10 bases, there was a span of 20 bases. This CDR3 has 16 amino acids. Germline CDR1 reads SGDLS; CDR2 reads YYNGEE. The CDR3 sequence: CASSVGLTGSGRTIYF. For the CDR3, the DNA is TGTGCCAGCAGCGTAGGCTTGACGGGAAGTGGAAGGACCATATATTTT.

The chain carries TRBV18 and TRBJ1-2; no reliable D call. CDR3 length: 14 amino acids. The germline gives CDR1 KGHSH, CDR2 LQKENI. Trimming removed 0 bases from V and 6 bases from J, with 11 bases in between. This CDR3 is CASSPPVPRDGYTF. In DNA, the CDR3 is TGTGCCAGCTCACCACCCGTCCCGCGGGATGGCTACACCTTC.

The genes are TRBV18 and TRBJ1-3; tentatively, D is TRBD1 (5 bases). Trimming removed 6 bases from V and 4 bases from J, with 10 bases in between. CDR1 is KGHSH, CDR2 LQKENI, per germline. The length of the CDR3 is 13 residues. The CDR3, as DNA: TGTGCCAGCTCCACAGGAACGGGAAACACCATATATTTT. This sequence encodes CASSTGTGNTIYF. The full variable domain, its missing parts supplied by reference TRBV18 and TRBJ1-3, is NAGVMQNPRHLVRRRGQEARLRCSPMKGHSHVYWYRQLPEEGLKFMVYLQKENIIDESGMPKERFSAEFPKEGPSILRIQQVVRGDSAAYFCASSTGTGNTIYFGEGSWLTVV.

The chain is built from TRBV6-5 and TRBJ1-2; maybe TRBD1 (5 bases). This CDR3 region has 15 residues. The V gene's germline CDR1 is MNHEY and CDR2 SVGAGI. The V and J ends lost 6 bases and 4 bases respectively, with 18 bases between them. CDR3 bases: TGTGCCAGCAGCCGTCCGAGTCAGGGTGGCTATGGCTACACCTTC. Residues: CASSRPSQGGYGYTF.

V usage is TRBV6-6 and J usage is TRBJ2-5, with TRBD1 identical over 9 bases. The CDR3 consists of 16 residues. Germline trimming cut 4 bases from V and 4 bases from J; bases unmatched to any gene: 10. Germline-derived CDR1 and CDR2 are MNHNY and SVGAGI (reference sequence). The CDR3 region has the DNA TGTGCCAGCAGTTTCCAGGGACAGGGAGGGAGAGAGACCCAGTACTTC. Its translation: CASSFQGQGGRETQYF.

The chain links TRBV7-2 to TRBJ2-2; 10 bases are a match to TRBD1. Germline V gene data show CDR1 as SGHTA and CDR2 as FQGNSA. This CDR3 is 15 amino acids long. J was trimmed by 6 bases and V by 1 base; bases with no gene match: 2. The CDR3 region is CASSLGQGAAGELFF. The DNA of the CDR3 is TGTGCCAGCAGCTTAGGACAGGGGGCCGCCGGGGAGCTGTTTTTT.